This entry is about one T cell receptor beta chain. Its antigen remains unidentified. This specimen comes from a study of PD-L1 blockade in urothelial cancer. Study context: Atezolizumab therapy began for patients at some point between 2013 and 2015, dosed at 1,200 mg intravenously every 3 weeks. The median number of T cells present in blood samples was 140,000 to 150,000.

The method was immunoSEQ multiplex PCR; TCRdb's version includes in-frame clones alone and lacks a portion of them. The data contain approximately 100,000 clones, approximately 85% of them singletons. The V end was cut by 4 bases, the J end by 6 bases, with 10 bases between. The CDR3 spans 13 residues. Looked up from germline, CDR1 is LNHDA and CDR2 is SQIVND (reference sequence). Whole-study findings and limits: For durable-benefit patients, tumor-associated blood clones expanded more at 3 weeks.

Material: PBMCs, obtained around atezolizumab (anti-PD-L1) treatment. The chain uses TRBV19 and TRBJ2-1; D gene uncertain. The receptor was derived from a man between 50 and 59 years old with urothelial cancer. In nucleotides, the CDR3 is TGTGCCAGTAGTAGCGGTCGTGGCAATGAGCAGTTCTTC. It codes for CASSSGRGNEQFF.